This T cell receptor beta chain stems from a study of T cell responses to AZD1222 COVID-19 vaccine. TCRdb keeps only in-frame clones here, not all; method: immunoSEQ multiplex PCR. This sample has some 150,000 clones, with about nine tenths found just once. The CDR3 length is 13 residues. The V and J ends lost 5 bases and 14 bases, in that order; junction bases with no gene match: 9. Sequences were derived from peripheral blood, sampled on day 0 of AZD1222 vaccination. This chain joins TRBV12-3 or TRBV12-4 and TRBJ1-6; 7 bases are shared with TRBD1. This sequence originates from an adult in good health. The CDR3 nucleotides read TGTGCCAGCAGTCTACTTAGGACAGGCTCCCTCCACTTT. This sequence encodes CASSLLRTGSLHF.